A single T cell receptor beta chain is shown here with its context. Antigen specificity is unknown. The data were taken from a study of post-analysis software for immune sequencing data. Included in the TCR beta cDNA libraries were unique molecular identifiers. In TCRdb, the PCR reads were re-called with MiXCR into one record per CDR3 protein. Of hundreds of thousands of distinct CDR3 sequences in the sample, about 50% were seen once. Study-wide findings and caveats: Among roughly 5 TRBV segments more frequent in patients than controls were TRBV5-6, TRBV5-1 and TRBV20-1.

With 2 bases removed from V and 1 base from J, the gap between germline ends came to 9 bases. The CDR3 has 14 residues. Germline V gene sequence: CDR1 KGHSH, CDR2 LQKENI. Input material: blood. The source is a girl under 18 with multiple sclerosis. This chain connects TRBV18 to TRBJ2-7, with unresolved D. The CDR3 loop is CASSPIDASYEQYF. CDR3 DNA: TGTGCCAGCTCACCAATCGACGCATCCTACGAGCAGTACTTC.